These T cell receptor beta chains were read from a single sample in a study of T cells in Graves' hyperthyroidism and ophthalmopathy. Via MiXCR, TCRdb re-called the multiplex PCR reads, giving one row per CDR3 protein. This table holds fewer than 550,000 distinct CDR3 sequences, 15% to 17% found once. The sequencing input was blood. These receptors all stem from a woman younger than 35 with Graves' hyperthyroidism. CDR3s include the opening cysteine and the closing phenylalanine or tryptophan. Each record gives: CDR3 DNA, CDR3 protein, V gene, clone size, D gene, J gene. D genes are given only for firm matches. Expanded clones are given a class, and other clones once, few, many or no size at all.

DNA: TGTGCCAGCAGCGTAAACCCGGCAACGAGCTCCTACAATGAGCAGTTCTTC
CDR3: CASSVNPATSSYNEQFF
V: TRBV9
size: few
D: -
J: TRBJ2-1

DNA: TGTGCCAGTAGTAAGCAGGGGCTAAATCAGCCCCAGCATTTT
CDR3: CASSKQGLNQPQHF
V: TRBV19
size: -
D: -
J: TRBJ1-5

DNA: TGTGCCAGCAGTTACGGGGGGGGGCCGGAGAACACTGAAGCTTTCTTT
CDR3: CASSYGGGPENTEAFF
V: TRBV6-6
size: many
D: -
J: TRBJ1-1

DNA: TGCAGCGTTGTCGGGGCCTCGGGAAACTATGGCTACACCTTC
CDR3: CSVVGASGNYGYTF
V: TRBV29-1
size: many
D: -
J: TRBJ1-2

DNA: TGTGCCAGCAGCTTCGTTGAGGGGATACAGACCCAGTACTTC
CDR3: CASSFVEGIQTQYF
V: TRBV11-2
size: many
D: -
J: TRBJ2-5

DNA: TGTGCCAGCAGCCAAGACCCCGGGACAGGAGATGAAAAACTGTTTTTT
CDR3: CASSQDPGTGDEKLFF
V: TRBV4-1
size: -
D: TRBD1
J: TRBJ1-4

DNA: TGTGCCAGTAGTATGGGCCAGGGGAACTACGAGCAGTACTTC
CDR3: CASSMGQGNYEQYF
V: TRBV19
size: few
D: -
J: TRBJ2-7

DNA: TGTGCCAGCAGCCAAGAGGGTTACTACAATGAGCAGTTCTTC
CDR3: CASSQEGYYNEQFF
V: TRBV3-1
size: many
D: -
J: TRBJ2-1

DNA: TGTGCCAGCAGTGAGGCGGGAGGGCAATTCTACGAGCAGTACTTC
CDR3: CASSEAGGQFYEQYF
V: TRBV6-1
size: many
D: TRBD2
J: TRBJ2-7

DNA: TGTGCCAGCAGTTTTTCGGGGGCAGGGAGATATCAGCCCCAGCATTTT
CDR3: CASSFSGAGRYQPQHF
V: TRBV27
size: many
D: -
J: TRBJ1-5

DNA: TGTGCCAGCAGCTATCACAATGAGCAGTTCTTC
CDR3: CASSYHNEQFF
V: TRBV7-9
size: many
D: -
J: TRBJ2-1

DNA: TGTGCCAGCAGCCCCGGGACAGGTCACTACGAGCAGTACTTC
CDR3: CASSPGTGHYEQYF
V: TRBV7-3
size: many
D: TRBD1
J: TRBJ2-7

DNA: TGTGCCAGCAGTCCGCCCTGGGGGAGTAGCGGGGGGGCAGAGACCCAGTACTTC
CDR3: CASSPPWGSSGGAETQYF
V: TRBV27
size: -
D: TRBD2
J: TRBJ2-5

DNA: TGTGCCTGGAACGGGGCTAGCGGTAACGATGAGCAGTTCTTC
CDR3: CAWNGASGNDEQFF
V: TRBV30
size: many
D: TRBD2
J: TRBJ2-1

DNA: TGCGCCAGCAGCCCGCTACAGGGAGAGACCCAGTACTTC
CDR3: CASSPLQGETQYF
V: TRBV5-1
size: -
D: -
J: TRBJ2-5

DNA: TGTGCCAGCAGGACTAGCGGGAGGCCCTACGAGCAGTACTTC
CDR3: CASRTSGRPYEQYF
V: TRBV27
size: many
D: TRBD2
J: TRBJ2-7

DNA: TGTGCCAGCAGTCTTACCCCGGAGACAAGCACAGATACGCAGTATTTT
CDR3: CASSLTPETSTDTQYF
V: TRBV2
size: many
D: -
J: TRBJ2-3

DNA: TGTGCCATCCTCCGAGGCTCTGGAGACACCATATATTTT
CDR3: CAILRGSGDTIYF
V: TRBV10-3
size: few
D: -
J: TRBJ1-3

DNA: TGCGCCAGCAGCAATTCGAACTCTGGCCGAATCTATGCAACTAATGAAAAACTGTTTTTT
CDR3: CASSNSNSGRIYATNEKLFF
V: TRBV4-1
size: -
D: -
J: TRBJ1-4

DNA: TGCAGTGCTAGAAAGACAGGCGCCTCCTACAATGAGCAGTTCTTC
CDR3: CSARKTGASYNEQFF
V: TRBV20-1
size: many
D: -
J: TRBJ2-1

DNA: TGTGCCAGCAGTTGGATCCAGGGGGCGGGTTATGGCTACACCTTC
CDR3: CASSWIQGAGYGYTF
V: TRBV28
size: many
D: TRBD1
J: TRBJ1-2

DNA: TGCGCCAGCAGTCATCCAGGACAGGCCTCGGAGGCTTTCTTT
CDR3: CASSHPGQASEAFF
V: TRBV4-1
size: -
D: TRBD1
J: TRBJ1-1

DNA: TGTGCCAGCAGCTTAGCCCTAGCCGAAGCTTTCTTT
CDR3: CASSLALAEAFF
V: TRBV11-2
size: many
D: -
J: TRBJ1-1

DNA: TGCAGTGCTCTGACAGGGGATACGCAGTATTTT
CDR3: CSALTGDTQYF
V: TRBV20-1
size: many
D: TRBD1
J: TRBJ2-3

DNA: TGCGCCAGCAGCGACACAGGGGTCTCTGGAAACACCATATATTTT
CDR3: CASSDTGVSGNTIYF
V: TRBV5-1
size: many
D: TRBD1
J: TRBJ1-3

DNA: TGTGCCAGCAGGGAGTGGACCGGGGAGCTGTTTTTT
CDR3: CASREWTGELFF
V: TRBV6-1
size: few
D: -
J: TRBJ2-2

DNA: TGTGCCAGTAGTATTTTGTCAGGCGGGGAGCTGTTTTTT
CDR3: CASSILSGGELFF
V: TRBV19
size: -
D: -
J: TRBJ2-2

DNA: TGTGCCAGCAGTTTCCGAAGGGCGGGGGGAGACAATCAGCCCCAGCATTTT
CDR3: CASSFRRAGGDNQPQHF
V: TRBV2
size: many
D: -
J: TRBJ1-5

DNA: TGTGCCAGCAGCTTAGCAGGGGTCTATGGCTACACCTTC
CDR3: CASSLAGVYGYTF
V: TRBV7-2
size: many
D: -
J: TRBJ1-2

DNA: TGTGCCAGCAGCCCACGATACTCCGCAGACAATGAGCAGTTCTTC
CDR3: CASSPRYSADNEQFF
V: TRBV5-5
size: -
D: -
J: TRBJ2-1

DNA: TGTGCTAGTGGTTTGGTACTTAGTAGGGCCGACGGTAGAGAGCAGTTCTTC
CDR3: CASGLVLSRADGREQFF
V: TRBV12-5
size: many
D: -
J: TRBJ2-1

DNA: TGCGCCAGCAGCCAAGGGAAGAATGGCTACACCTTC
CDR3: CASSQGKNGYTF
V: TRBV4-1
size: -
D: -
J: TRBJ1-2

DNA: TGTGCCGTACGTAGCGGCTTCGCAGGGGAGCAGTACTTC
CDR3: CAVRSGFAGEQYF
V: TRBV6-1
size: many
D: -
J: TRBJ2-7

DNA: TGTGCCAGCACCAGGGGGCGGGGGGGACGGGAGACCCAGTACTTC
CDR3: CASTRGRGGRETQYF
V: TRBV2
size: once
D: -
J: TRBJ2-5

DNA: TGTGCCATCAGCACGGTTGGACTAGCGGCCCAAGAGACCCAGTACTTC
CDR3: CAISTVGLAAQETQYF
V: TRBV10-3
size: many
D: TRBD2
J: TRBJ2-5

DNA: TGTGCCAGCAGCCAAGGTTTCCAGGGGTATAATTCACCCCTCCACTTT
CDR3: CASSQGFQGYNSPLHF
V: TRBV3-1
size: many
D: -
J: TRBJ1-6

DNA: TGTGCCAGCAGCTTGGGGGCAGGGTCTCCCGCTAATGAAAAACTGTTTTTT
CDR3: CASSLGAGSPANEKLFF
V: TRBV5-5
size: many
D: -
J: TRBJ1-4

DNA: TGTGCCAGCAGTGGGGCTTCCAGCACAGATACGCAGTATTTT
CDR3: CASSGASSTDTQYF
V: TRBV9
size: few
D: -
J: TRBJ2-3

DNA: TGTGCCAGCAGGGGGACTAGGGGTTTTGTTGGTCGCGGTTCAGATACGCAGTATTTT
CDR3: CASRGTRGFVGRGSDTQYF
V: TRBV28
size: many
D: TRBD2
J: TRBJ2-3

DNA: TGCGCCAGCAGCTCTGGACAGCTCCTCCAAGAGACCCAGTACTTC
CDR3: CASSSGQLLQETQYF
V: TRBV5-1
size: few
D: -
J: TRBJ2-5

DNA: TGTGCCAGCAGGGGGGGAGCGGGGCTCAACACCGGGGAGCTGTTTTTT
CDR3: CASRGGAGLNTGELFF
V: TRBV6-1
size: many
D: TRBD2
J: TRBJ2-2

DNA: TGTGCCAGCAGTTATCCCCCTAGTGGGGAGACCCAGTACTTC
CDR3: CASSYPPSGETQYF
V: TRBV6-1
size: many
D: -
J: TRBJ2-5

DNA: TGTGCCAGTACCAGGACTAGCGGGGTGAGAGGTGAAAACGAGCAGTACTTC
CDR3: CASTRTSGVRGENEQYF
V: TRBV19
size: few
D: TRBD2
J: TRBJ2-7

DNA: TGCGCCAGCAGCCTGCTCGGGGGGTCCTACGAGCAGTACTTC
CDR3: CASSLLGGSYEQYF
V: TRBV4-1
size: many
D: TRBD2
J: TRBJ2-7

DNA: TGTGCCAGCAGCGCGAGACTAGTTGGAAATGAGCAGTTCTTC
CDR3: CASSARLVGNEQFF
V: TRBV9
size: few
D: -
J: TRBJ2-1

DNA: TGTGCCAGCAGTTACGGTCCCGGGAAAGGCAATGAGCAGTTCTTC
CDR3: CASSYGPGKGNEQFF
V: TRBV6-1
size: many
D: -
J: TRBJ2-1

DNA: TGTGCCAGCTTGGGGACGGTCTCCTACGAGCAGTACTTC
CDR3: CASLGTVSYEQYF
V: TRBV2
size: many
D: -
J: TRBJ2-7

DNA: TGTGCCAGCAGCGCCCCGACTAGCGGGGGGCCTTCGAACACCGGGGAGCTGTTTTTT
CDR3: CASSAPTSGGPSNTGELFF
V: TRBV9
size: -
D: TRBD2
J: TRBJ2-2

DNA: TGTGCCAGCAGCACCCAGATCGGAATAACTGGAAACACCATATATTTT
CDR3: CASSTQIGITGNTIYF
V: TRBV7-8
size: many
D: -
J: TRBJ1-3

DNA: TGTGCCAGCAGTCACCGGGGAGCGGGATCCCAAGGGACCCAGTACTTC
CDR3: CASSHRGAGSQGTQYF
V: TRBV12-3/TRBV12-4
size: many
D: TRBD2
J: TRBJ2-5

DNA: TGTGCCTGGAGTGTCGTCCGGGGGGGCCTGGATACGCAGTATTTT
CDR3: CAWSVVRGGLDTQYF
V: TRBV30
size: -
D: TRBD2
J: TRBJ2-3

DNA: TGTGCCATCAGTGATCCATACAGGGGAACTAATGAAAAACTGTTTTTT
CDR3: CAISDPYRGTNEKLFF
V: TRBV10-3
size: many
D: TRBD1
J: TRBJ1-4

DNA: TGTGCCAGCAGTATACGGGCCTCCTCTGGGGCCAACGTCCTGACTTTC
CDR3: CASSIRASSGANVLTF
V: TRBV6-1
size: many
D: -
J: TRBJ2-6